The rows below give T cell receptor beta chains drawn from one sample of a study of T cell repertoires in cytomegalovirus infection. TCRdb used MiXCR to reprocess the reads, holding one entry per CDR3 protein. The data show tens of thousands of distinct CDR3 sequences, 20% to 25% seen once. For these receptors, no antigen is known. Specimen: CD8+ T cells from cultured PBMCs, collected from culture after CMV antigen stimulation. The receptor source for this set is a human donor in good health (CMV status not recorded). Some clones in this sample may be carry-over from other donors' samples. Each CDR3 is given with its conserved first and last residue. D genes are given only for firm matches. The size field is filled for only some rows; it gives once, few, many or a size class.

V gene,D gene,J gene,clone size,CDR3 protein,CDR3 DNA
TRBV7-9,TRBD1,TRBJ2-2,.,CASSPRTGGITGELFF,TGTGCCAGCAGCCCCCGGACAGGGGGAATCACCGGGGAGCTGTTTTTT
TRBV7-8,.,TRBJ1-2,.,CASSQDRANYGYTF,TGTGCCAGCAGCCAGGACAGAGCTAACTATGGCTACACCTTC
TRBV10-1,.,TRBJ2-2,.,CASNGGKEGTGELFF,TGCGCCAGCAATGGGGGCAAAGAGGGCACCGGGGAGCTGTTTTTT
TRBV7-2,TRBD1,TRBJ1-6,few,CASSPTGVPDSPLHF,TGTGCCAGCAGCCCTACAGGGGTCCCGGATTCACCCCTCCACTTT
TRBV6-2/TRBV6-3,TRBD1,TRBJ1-5,.,CASRGDRHSNQPQHF,TGTGCCAGCAGGGGGGACAGGCATAGCAATCAGCCCCAGCATTTT
TRBV2,.,TRBJ1-1,.,CASRVGVMNTEAFF,TGTGCCAGCAGGGTCGGGGTCATGAACACTGAAGCTTTCTTT
TRBV28,.,TRBJ1-5,.,CASSSPIRSAYQPQHF,TGTGCCAGCAGTTCCCCAATTAGGTCGGCGTATCAGCCCCAGCATTTT
TRBV6-2/TRBV6-3,TRBD1,TRBJ2-4,.,CASRGPGQGALQAENIQYF,TGTGCCAGCAGGGGACCGGGACAGGGGGCATTACAGGCGGAAAACATTCAGTACTTC
TRBV12-3/TRBV12-4,.,TRBJ2-7,.,CASSPGPIYEQYF,TGTGCCAGCAGTCCAGGACCGATCTACGAGCAGTACTTC
TRBV11-2,.,TRBJ2-4,.,CASSFQGGETKNIQYF,TGTGCCAGCAGCTTCCAGGGGGGGGAAACCAAAAACATTCAGTACTTC
TRBV20-1,.,TRBJ2-1,.,CSALTTFHNEQFF,TGCAGTGCTCTAACGACGTTCCACAATGAGCAGTTCTTC
TRBV12-5,TRBD2,TRBJ2-5,few,CASGPGTSVGETQYF,TGTGCTAGTGGTCCCGGGACTAGCGTCGGGGAGACCCAGTACTTC
TRBV7-9,TRBD2,TRBJ2-3,many,CASSRSGASTDTQYF,TGTGCCAGCAGCCGTAGCGGGGCTAGCACAGATACGCAGTATTTT
TRBV7-8,.,TRBJ2-1,.,CASSLVGGGYNEQFF,TGTGCCAGCAGCTTAGTCGGCGGAGGGTACAATGAGCAGTTCTTC
TRBV7-9,TRBD1,TRBJ1-2,few,CASSPGQGARNGHTF,TGTGCCAGCAGCCCCGGACAGGGGGCGCGCAATGGCCACACCTTC
TRBV7-3,.,TRBJ1-6,.,CASSLQGGNSPLHF,TGTGCCAGCAGCTTACAGGGTGGTAATTCACCCCTCCACTTT
TRBV7-2,.,TRBJ1-1,.,CASREGVMNTEAFF,TGTGCCAGCAGGGAGGGGGTCATGAACACTGAAGCTTTCTTT
TRBV7-6,.,TRBJ1-2,.,CAIGGAPNYGYTF,TGTGCCATAGGGGGGGCGCCCAACTATGGCTACACCTTC
TRBV7-9,TRBD1,TRBJ2-7,many,CASSQRQGLSYEQYF,TGTGCCAGCAGTCAACGACAGGGCCTCTCCTACGAGCAGTACTTC
TRBV28,.,TRBJ1-1,.,CASSADSMNTEAFF,TGTGCCAGCAGCGCGGACAGCATGAACACTGAAGCTTTCTTT
TRBV6-5,.,TRBJ1-5,.,CASRTGNPSNQPQHF,TGTGCCAGCAGAACAGGGAACCCAAGCAATCAGCCCCAGCATTTT
TRBV18,TRBD1,TRBJ2-2,.,CASSPETGVTGELFF,TGTGCCAGCTCACCCGAGACAGGGGTCACCGGGGAGCTGTTTTTT
TRBV7-6,TRBD1,TRBJ1-1,.,CASSLGIRGPGTEAFF,TGTGCCAGCAGCTTAGGGATCAGGGGGCCGGGAACTGAAGCTTTCTTT
TRBV12-3/TRBV12-4,.,TRBJ1-5,few,CASSFGGSGNQPQHF,TGTGCCAGCAGTTTTGGGGGGTCGGGCAATCAGCCCCAGCATTTT
TRBV4-3,.,TRBJ1-2,.,CASSQDRRTRNIGYTF,TGCGCCAGCAGCCAAGATAGGAGGACCCGAAATATCGGCTACACCTTC
TRBV4-3,.,TRBJ1-5,few,CASSQATASNQPQHF,TGCGCCAGCAGCCAAGCTACAGCTAGCAATCAGCCCCAGCATTTT
TRBV7-2,.,TRBJ1-1,.,CASSPRVSNTEAFF,TGTGCCAGCAGCCCCAGGGTTTCGAACACTGAAGCTTTCTTT
TRBV12-3/TRBV12-4,.,TRBJ1-1,few,CASRLTGGTTEAFF,TGTGCCAGCAGGCTAACGGGGGGCACCACTGAAGCTTTCTTT
TRBV12-3/TRBV12-4,TRBD1,TRBJ2-7,few,CASRSGTGSYEQYF,TGTGCCAGCAGATCCGGGACAGGCTCCTACGAGCAGTACTTC
TRBV7-6,TRBD2,TRBJ2-1,.,CASTLGGGTRTPNEQFF,TGTGCCAGCACTCTCGGCGGAGGGACTAGGACTCCCAATGAGCAGTTCTTC
TRBV27,.,TRBJ2-3,.,CASSLTLDTQYF,TGTGCCAGCAGTTTGACCCTGGATACGCAGTATTTT
TRBV7-2,TRBD2,TRBJ2-1,few,CASSGSGTHNEQFF,TGTGCCAGCAGCGGTAGCGGGACGCACAATGAGCAGTTCTTC
TRBV7-9,TRBD1,TRBJ1-1,few,CASSLGPGQPEAFF,TGTGCCAGCAGCTTAGGGCCGGGACAGCCTGAAGCTTTCTTT
TRBV12-3/TRBV12-4,.,TRBJ1-2,.,CASSLYTF,TGTGCCAGCAGTTTATACACCTTC
TRBV7-2,TRBD1,TRBJ1-1,few,CASRSGQEAFF,TGTGCCAGCAGGTCGGGACAGGAAGCTTTCTTT
TRBV7-9,TRBD1,TRBJ1-2,few,CASSHRDRGRDGYTF,TGTGCCAGCAGCCACCGGGACAGGGGGCGGGATGGCTACACCTTC
TRBV7-2,TRBD2,TRBJ2-1,.,CASSLPPPRLAGLKYNEQFF,TGTGCCAGCAGCTTACCGCCTCCGAGACTAGCGGGACTCAAGTACAATGAGCAGTTCTTC
TRBV28,.,TRBJ2-7,.,CASTAGIPTYEQYF,TGTGCCAGCACCGCCGGGATACCAACCTACGAGCAGTACTTC
TRBV4-1,.,TRBJ2-3,once,CASSQVQLAAGTDTQYF,TGCGCCAGCAGCCAAGTTCAATTAGCGGCGGGAACAGATACGCAGTATTTT
TRBV7-2,.,TRBJ1-2,many,CASSLGLGFEVANYGYTF,TGTGCCAGCAGCTTAGGATTAGGGTTCGAGGTCGCTAACTATGGCTACACCTTC
TRBV27,.,TRBJ1-3,.,CASSWDSSGNTIYF,TGTGCCAGCAGTTGGGACTCCTCTGGAAACACCATATATTTT
TRBV6-5,.,TRBJ1-4,.,CASKSMGTANEKLFF,TGTGCCAGCAAGAGTATGGGGACTGCGAATGAAAAACTGTTTTTT
TRBV7-2,TRBD2,TRBJ2-3,.,CASSLAEVLADFADTQYF,TGTGCCAGCAGCTTAGCGGAGGTACTAGCGGACTTTGCAGATACGCAGTATTTT
TRBV7-8,.,TRBJ1-1,.,CASSSKVGRTEAFF,TGTGCCAGCAGCTCAAAAGTAGGGCGCACTGAAGCTTTCTTT
TRBV19,.,TRBJ1-1,few,CASSITRVVGAEAFF,TGTGCCAGTAGTATTACGAGGGTCGTGGGGGCTGAAGCTTTCTTT
TRBV11-1,TRBD2,TRBJ2-1,few,CASSLERGVVYNEQFF,TGTGCCAGCAGCTTGGAGCGGGGGGTAGTCTACAATGAGCAGTTCTTC
TRBV7-6,.,TRBJ2-1,.,CASSLVWANSYNEQFF,TGTGCCAGCAGCTTAGTATGGGCCAACTCCTACAATGAGCAGTTCTTC
TRBV7-8,.,TRBJ1-2,.,CASSSSPSSNYGYTF,TGTGCCAGCAGCTCCTCCCCGAGCTCTAACTATGGCTACACCTTC